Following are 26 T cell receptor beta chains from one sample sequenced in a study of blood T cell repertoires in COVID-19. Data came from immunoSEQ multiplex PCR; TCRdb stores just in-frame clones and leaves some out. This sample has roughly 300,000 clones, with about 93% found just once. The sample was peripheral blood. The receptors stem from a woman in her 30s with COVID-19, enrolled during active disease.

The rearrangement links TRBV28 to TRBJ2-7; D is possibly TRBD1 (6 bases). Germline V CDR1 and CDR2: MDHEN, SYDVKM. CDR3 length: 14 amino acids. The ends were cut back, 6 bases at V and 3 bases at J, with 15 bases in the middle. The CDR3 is CASRKQQGYYEQYF. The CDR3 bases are TGTGCCAGCAGGAAGCAACAGGGATACTACGAGCAGTACTTC.

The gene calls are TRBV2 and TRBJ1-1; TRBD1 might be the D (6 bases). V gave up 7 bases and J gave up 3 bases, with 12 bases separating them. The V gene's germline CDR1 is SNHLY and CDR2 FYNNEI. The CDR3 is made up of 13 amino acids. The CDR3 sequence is CASILDSDTEAFF. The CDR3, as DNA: TGTGCCAGCATATTGGACAGTGACACTGAAGCTTTCTTT. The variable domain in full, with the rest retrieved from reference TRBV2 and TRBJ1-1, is EPEVTQTPSHQVTQMGQEVILRCVPISNHLYFYWYRQILGQKVEFLVSFYNNEISEKSEIFDDQFSVERPDGSNFTLKIRSTKLEDSAMYFCASILDSDTEAFFGQGTRLTVV.

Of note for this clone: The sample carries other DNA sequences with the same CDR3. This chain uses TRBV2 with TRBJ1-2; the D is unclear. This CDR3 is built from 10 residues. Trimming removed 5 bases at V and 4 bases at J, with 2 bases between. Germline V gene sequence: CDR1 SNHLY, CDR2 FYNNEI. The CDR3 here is CASSLYGYTF. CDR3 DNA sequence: TGTGCCAGCAGTCTCTATGGCTACACCTTC.

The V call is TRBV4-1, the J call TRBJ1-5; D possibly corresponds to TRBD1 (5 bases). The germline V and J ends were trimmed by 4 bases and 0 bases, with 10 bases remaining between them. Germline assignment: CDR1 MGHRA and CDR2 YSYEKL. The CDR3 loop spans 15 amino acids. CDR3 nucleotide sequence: TGCGCCAGCAGCCGAATACAGGATAGCAATCAGCCCCAGCATTTT. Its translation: CASSRIQDSNQPQHF.

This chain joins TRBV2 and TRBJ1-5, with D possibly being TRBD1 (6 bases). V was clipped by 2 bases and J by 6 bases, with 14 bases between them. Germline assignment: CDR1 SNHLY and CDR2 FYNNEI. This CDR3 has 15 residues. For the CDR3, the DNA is TGTGCCAGCAGTGAACGGGGGGGCGCGGTTCAGCCCCAGCATTTT. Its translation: CASSERGGAVQPQHF.

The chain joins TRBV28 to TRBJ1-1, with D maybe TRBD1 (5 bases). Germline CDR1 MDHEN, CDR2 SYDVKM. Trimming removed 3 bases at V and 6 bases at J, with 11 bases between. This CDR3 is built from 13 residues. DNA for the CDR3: TGTGCCAGCAGTTTTCTAAGGGGCGCTGAAGCTTTCTTT. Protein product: CASSFLRGAEAFF.

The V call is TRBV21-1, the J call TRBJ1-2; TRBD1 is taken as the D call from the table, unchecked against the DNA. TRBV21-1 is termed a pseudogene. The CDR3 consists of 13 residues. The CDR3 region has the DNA TGTGCCAGCCCAGCAGGGTCCAACTATGGCTACACCTTC. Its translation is CASPAGSNYGYTF.

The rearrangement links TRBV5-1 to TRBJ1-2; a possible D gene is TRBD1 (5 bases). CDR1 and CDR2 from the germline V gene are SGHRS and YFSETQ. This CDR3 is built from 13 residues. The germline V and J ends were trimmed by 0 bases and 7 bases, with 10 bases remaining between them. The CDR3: CASSLGRAVGYTF. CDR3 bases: TGCGCCAGCAGCTTGGGCAGGGCGGTTGGCTACACCTTC.

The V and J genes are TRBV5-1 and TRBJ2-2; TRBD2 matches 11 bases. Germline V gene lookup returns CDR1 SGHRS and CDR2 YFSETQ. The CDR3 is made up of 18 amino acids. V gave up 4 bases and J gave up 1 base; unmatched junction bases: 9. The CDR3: CASSGGTSGKGNTGELFF. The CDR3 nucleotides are TGCGCCAGCAGCGGCGGGACTAGCGGAAAGGGGAACACCGGGGAGCTGTTTTTT.

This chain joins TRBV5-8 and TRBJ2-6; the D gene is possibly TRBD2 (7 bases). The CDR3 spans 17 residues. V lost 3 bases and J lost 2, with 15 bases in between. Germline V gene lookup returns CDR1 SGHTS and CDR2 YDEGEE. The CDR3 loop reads CASSSLGGPTGANVLTF. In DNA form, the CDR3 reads TGTGCCAGCAGCTCTCTCGGGGGGCCGACTGGGGCCAACGTCCTGACTTTC.

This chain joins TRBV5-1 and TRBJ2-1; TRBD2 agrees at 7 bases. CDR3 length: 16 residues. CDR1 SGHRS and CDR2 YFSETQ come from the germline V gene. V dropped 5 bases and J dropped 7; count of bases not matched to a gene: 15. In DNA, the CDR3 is TGCGCCAGCAGTCCGCTGGCGCGGGAGACTTTTAATGAGCAGTTCTTC. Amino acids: CASSPLARETFNEQFF.

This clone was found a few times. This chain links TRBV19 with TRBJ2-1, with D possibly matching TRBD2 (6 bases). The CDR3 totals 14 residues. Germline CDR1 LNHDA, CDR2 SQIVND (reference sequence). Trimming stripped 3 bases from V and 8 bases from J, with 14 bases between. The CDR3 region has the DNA TGTGCCAGTAGTATTTACGGGAGTGGATATGAGCAGTTCTTC. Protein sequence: CASSIYGSGYEQFF.

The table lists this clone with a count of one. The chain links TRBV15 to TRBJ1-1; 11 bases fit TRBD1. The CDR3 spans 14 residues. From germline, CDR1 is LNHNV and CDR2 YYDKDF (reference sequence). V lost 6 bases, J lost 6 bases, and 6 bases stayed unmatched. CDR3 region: CATRGGQGDSEAFF. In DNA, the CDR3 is TGTGCCACCAGAGGGGGACAGGGGGATTCTGAAGCTTTCTTT.

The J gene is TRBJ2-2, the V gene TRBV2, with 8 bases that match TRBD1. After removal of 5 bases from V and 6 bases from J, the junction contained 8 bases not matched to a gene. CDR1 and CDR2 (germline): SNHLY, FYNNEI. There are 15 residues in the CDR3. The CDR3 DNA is TGTGCCAGCAGTCTACCGGACAGGGTAGCCGGGGAGCTGTTTTTT. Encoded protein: CASSLPDRVAGELFF.

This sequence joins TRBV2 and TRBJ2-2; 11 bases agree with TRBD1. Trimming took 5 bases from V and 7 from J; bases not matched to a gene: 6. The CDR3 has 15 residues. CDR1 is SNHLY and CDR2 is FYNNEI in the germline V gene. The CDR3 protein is CASSPRTGGGGELFF. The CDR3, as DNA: TGTGCCAGCAGTCCAAGGACAGGGGGCGGCGGGGAGCTGTTTTTT.

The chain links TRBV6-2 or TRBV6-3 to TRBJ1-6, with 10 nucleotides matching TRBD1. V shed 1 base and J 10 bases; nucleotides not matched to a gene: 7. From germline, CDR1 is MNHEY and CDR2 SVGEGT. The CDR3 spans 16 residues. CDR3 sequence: CASSYYPGQGLSPLHF. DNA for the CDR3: TGTGCCAGCAGTTACTACCCGGGACAGGGGTTGTCACCCCTCCACTTT.

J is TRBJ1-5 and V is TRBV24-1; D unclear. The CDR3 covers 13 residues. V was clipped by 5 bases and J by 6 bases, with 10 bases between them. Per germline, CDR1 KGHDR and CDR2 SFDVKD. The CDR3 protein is CATSASRGQPQHF. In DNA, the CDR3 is TGTGCCACCAGTGCCTCGAGAGGTCAGCCCCAGCATTTT.

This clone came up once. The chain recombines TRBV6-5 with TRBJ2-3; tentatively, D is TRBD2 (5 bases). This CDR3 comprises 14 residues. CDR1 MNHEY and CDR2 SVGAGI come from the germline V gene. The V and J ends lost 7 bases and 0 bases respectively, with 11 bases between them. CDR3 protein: CASTTRRSTDTQYF. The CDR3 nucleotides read TGTGCCAGCACGACCCGGAGGAGCACAGATACGCAGTATTTT.

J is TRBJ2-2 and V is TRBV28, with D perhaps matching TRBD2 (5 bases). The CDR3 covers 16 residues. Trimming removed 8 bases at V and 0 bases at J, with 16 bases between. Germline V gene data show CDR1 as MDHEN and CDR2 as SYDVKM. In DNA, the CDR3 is TGTGCCAGCTTCCCAGCGGCGGCCCCGAACACCGGGGAGCTGTTTTTT. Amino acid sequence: CASFPAAAPNTGELFF.

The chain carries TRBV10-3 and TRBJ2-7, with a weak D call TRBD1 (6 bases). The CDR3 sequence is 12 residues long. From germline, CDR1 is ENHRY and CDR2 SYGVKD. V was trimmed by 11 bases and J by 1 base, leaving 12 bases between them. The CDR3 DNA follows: TGTGCCGTTTCCGGGACATCCTACGAGCAGTACTTC. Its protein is CAVSGTSYEQYF.

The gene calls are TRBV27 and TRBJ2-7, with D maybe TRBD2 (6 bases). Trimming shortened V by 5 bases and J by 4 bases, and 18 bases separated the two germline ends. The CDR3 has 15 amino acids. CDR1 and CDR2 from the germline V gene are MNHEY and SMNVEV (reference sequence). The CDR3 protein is CASSRVAGPRYEQYF. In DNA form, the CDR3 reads TGTGCCAGCAGTCGAGTGGCGGGACCCCGTTACGAGCAGTACTTC.

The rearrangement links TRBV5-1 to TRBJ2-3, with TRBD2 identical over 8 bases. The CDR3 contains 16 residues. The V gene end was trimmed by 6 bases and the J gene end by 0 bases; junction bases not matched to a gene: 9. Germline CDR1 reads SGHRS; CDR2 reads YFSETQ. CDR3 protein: CASNHGLAPSTDTQYF. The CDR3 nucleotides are TGCGCCAGCAACCACGGACTAGCCCCTAGCACAGATACGCAGTATTTT.

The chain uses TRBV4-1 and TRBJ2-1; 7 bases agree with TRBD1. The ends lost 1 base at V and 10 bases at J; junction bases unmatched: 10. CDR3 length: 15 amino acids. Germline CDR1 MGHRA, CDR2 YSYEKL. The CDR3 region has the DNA TGCGCCAGCAGCCAAGTGCTACAGGGGAATGGAGAGCAGTTCTTC. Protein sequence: CASSQVLQGNGEQFF.

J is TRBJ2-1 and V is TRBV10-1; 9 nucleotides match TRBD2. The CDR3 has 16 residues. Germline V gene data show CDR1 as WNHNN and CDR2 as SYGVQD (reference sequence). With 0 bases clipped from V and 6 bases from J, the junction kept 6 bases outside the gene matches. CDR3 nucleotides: TGCGCCAGCAGTGAGTCGAAAGCGGGAGGAGGCAATGAGCAGTTCTTC. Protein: CASSESKAGGGNEQFF.

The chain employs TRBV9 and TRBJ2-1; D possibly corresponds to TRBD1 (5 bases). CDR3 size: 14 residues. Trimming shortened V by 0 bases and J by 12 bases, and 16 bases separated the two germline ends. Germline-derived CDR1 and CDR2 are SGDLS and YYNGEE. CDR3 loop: CASSVATGPRRQFF. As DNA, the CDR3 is TGTGCCAGCAGCGTAGCTACAGGACCGCGGCGGCAGTTCTTC.

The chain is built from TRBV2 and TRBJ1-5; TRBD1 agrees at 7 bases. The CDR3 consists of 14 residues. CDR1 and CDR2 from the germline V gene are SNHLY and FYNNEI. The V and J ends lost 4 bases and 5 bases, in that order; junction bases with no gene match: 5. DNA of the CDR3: TGTGCCAGCAGTGTCAGGGACAGCCATCAGCCCCAGCATTTT. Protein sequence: CASSVRDSHQPQHF.